This TCR beta chain emerged from a study of cytomegalovirus exposure and HLA in healthy donors. Across the study: Earlier, 150 million to 200 million T cells were analyzed, and more than 100 million unique TCR beta sequences were found among them. Study-wide points: According to reports, the classifier identified cytomegalovirus status with high specificity and sensitivity. Cytomegalovirus-associated TCR beta chains were listed, numbering over 150. Analysis was performed later, and it showed HLA-associated TCR beta chains to be more clonally expanded than equally common others.

In the case of this clone: Its cognate antigen is unknown.

PCR was performed using 60 Vbeta and 13 Jbeta primers. Clones were sequenced by immunoSEQ multiplex PCR, and TCRdb holds only the in-frame ones, with some missing. The data hold around 170,000 clones, with 79% observed a single time. CDR1 and CDR2 (germline): SGHVS, FQNEAQ. The CDR3 contains 14 residues. Trimming cost V 1 base and J 2 bases, with 6 bases left between them. The chain carries TRBV7-8 and TRBJ1-5; D not certain. Sequenced input: PBMCs. The TCR originated in a woman between 35 and 50 years old in good health and CMV-seronegative. This CDR3 is CASSLGRGNQPQHF. CDR3 sequence (DNA): TGTGCCAGCAGCTTAGGGCGGGGCAATCAGCCCCAGCATTTT.